This T cell receptor (beta chain) was identified during a study of chemoradiotherapy in HPV16-positive cancers. Trimming removed 5 bases at V and 7 bases at J, with 20 bases between. Germline CDR1 is SGHTA and CDR2 is FQGNSA. This CDR3 has 16 residues. TCRdb keeps only in-frame clones here, not all; method: immunoSEQ multiplex PCR. The sample contains some 3,000 clones, about four fifths of which appear only once. The sample here was tumor tissue, taken from a patient who underwent chemoradiotherapy. This chain uses TRBV7-2 with TRBJ1-4, with D maybe TRBD1 (6 bases). The receptor was derived from a human donor with HPV-associated anogenital cancer. The CDR3 spells CASSPGTFSSGEKLFF. CDR3 sequence (DNA): TGTGCCAGCAGCCCCGGGACATTTAGCTCTGGTGAAAAACTGTTTTTT.